The 9 T cell receptor beta chains below were found in one sample sequenced in a study of identical twins. MiXCR was run by TCRdb on the 5' RACE reads, yielding one entry per CDR3 protein. The table lists approximately 530,000 distinct CDR3 sequences, 20% to 25% of them singletons. In addition, the sample was reused for a study of yellow fever vaccine responses in identical twins.

Sequencing used CD4+ T cells sorted from blood. The receptors were sampled from a woman younger than 35 in good health.

V gene TRBV10-3 combines with J gene TRBJ2-3; the match to TRBD1 covers 8 bases. V was clipped by 11 bases and J by 2 bases; unmatched bases: 12. Germline CDR1 and CDR2: ENHRY and SYGVKD. CDR3 length: 15 amino acids. CDR3 sequence (DNA): TGTGCCTCAGACCCGGGACAGGCGGACACAGATACGCAGTATTTT. This sequence encodes CASDPGQADTDTQYF.

The sample holds many counts of this clonotype. This rearrangement joins TRBV7-9 to TRBJ1-6; tentative D call: TRBD1 (5 bases). The germline V and J ends were trimmed by 4 bases and 7 bases, with 5 bases remaining between them. Germline CDR1 is SEHNR and CDR2 is FQNEAQ (reference sequence). The CDR3 has 12 amino acids. Here the CDR3 reads CASSSGNSPLHF. DNA for the CDR3: TGTGCCAGCAGCTCAGGGAATTCACCCCTCCACTTT.

Only a few counts were recorded for this clonotype. The genes are TRBV15 and TRBJ2-3, with 10 bases lining up with TRBD2. The CDR3 sequence is 17 residues long. J lost 4 bases, V lost 0 bases, and 7 bases had no gene match. Germline V gene sequence: CDR1 LNHNV, CDR2 YYDKDF (reference sequence). The CDR3 bases are TGTGCCACCAGCAGAGATAGATCTAGCGGGGGATCAGATACGCAGTATTTT. It specifies CATSRDRSSGGSDTQYF.

This clonotype was seen only a few times. The chain has TRBV6-1 and TRBJ1-6, with D possibly TRBD1 on 6 matching bases. The germline V and J ends were trimmed by 6 bases and 5 bases, with 11 bases remaining between them. Germline V CDR1 and CDR2: MNHNS, SASEGT. The length of the CDR3 is 14 residues. CDR3 sequence (DNA): TGTGCCAGCAGGAAAGCAGGGGATAATTCACCCCTCCACTTT. Translated: CASRKAGDNSPLHF.

This clonotype occurred many times. The gene calls are TRBV15 and TRBJ2-1, with D possibly matching TRBD2 (5 bases). CDR1 and CDR2 (germline): LNHNV, YYDKDF (reference sequence). V lost 3 bases and J 1 base, leaving 10 bases between the germline ends. The CDR3 runs 15 residues. CDR3 in DNA: TGTGCCACCAGCAGGAGGAGGATATCCTACAATGAGCAGTTCTTC. This sequence encodes CATSRRRISYNEQFF.

The genes are TRBV12-3 or TRBV12-4 and TRBJ2-1, with TRBD2 matching 8 bases. Trimming at V came to 2 bases and at J to 8 bases, leaving 11 bases not matched to a gene. There are 16 residues in the CDR3. The CDR3 region has the DNA TGTGCCAGCAGTTTATTGGGTAGCGGGACGGTTCATGAGCAGTTCTTC. Protein: CASSLLGSGTVHEQFF.

The rearrangement links TRBV20-1 to TRBJ2-3, with TRBD2 matching over 12 bases. The trim removed 6 bases at V and 2 bases at J, leaving 3 bases unmatched. The CDR3 loop spans 14 amino acids. Germline lookup yields CDR1 DFQATT and CDR2 SNEGSKA (reference sequence). The DNA for the CDR3 is TGCAGTGCCCTAGCGGGAGGGATCACAGATACGCAGTATTTT. As protein: CSALAGGITDTQYF.

This clonotype came up a few times. J is TRBJ2-7 and V is TRBV28, with D perhaps TRBD1 or TRBD2 (5 bases each). V was pared by 5 bases and J by 3 bases, with 23 bases between. The germline V gene encodes CDR1 MDHEN and CDR2 SYDVKM. The CDR3 extends over 17 amino acids. CDR3 nucleotides: TGTGCCAGCAGTGACTCCCTAGGGACGGCCTCCTACTACGAGCAGTACGTC. This gives the protein CASSDSLGTASYYEQYV.

This clonotype was found a few times. The CDR3 nucleotides read TGTGCCACCAGCAGAGATAAGGAGGGGCTTGAGACCCAGTACTTC. It specifies CATSRDKEGLETQYF. The rearrangement uses TRBV15 and TRBJ2-5; D may be TRBD2 (6 bases). This CDR3 is 15 amino acids long. Per germline, CDR1 LNHNV and CDR2 YYDKDF (reference sequence). V dropped 0 bases and J dropped 5 bases, with 13 bases sitting between them.